The rows below give T cell receptor beta chains drawn from one sample of a study of shared clonotypes between healthy human individuals. The repertoire was sequenced with immunoSEQ multiplex PCR; TCRdb's copy has only in-frame clones and lacks some. The data contain about 1,900,000 clones, roughly 94% of them singletons. Sequenced: naive CD8+ T cells sorted from blood. These receptors were collected from a man aged 18 to 29 in good health. The CDR3 runs from the conserved cysteine through the conserved F or W. D genes are given only for firm matches. Size is stated for part of the rows, as once, few or many counts, or as a class when the clone is expanded.

J gene: TRBJ2-2
V gene: TRBV11-3
D gene: TRBD2
clone size: NA
CDR3 protein: CASSSYSGTNTGELFF
CDR3 DNA: TGTGCCAGCAGCTCATACAGCGGGACGAACACCGGGGAGCTGTTTTTT

J gene: TRBJ1-1
V gene: TRBV2
D gene: NA
clone size: NA
CDR3 protein: CASSPYPGNTEAFF
CDR3 DNA: TGTGCCAGCAGCCCATACCCCGGGAACACTGAAGCTTTCTTT

J gene: TRBJ1-1
V gene: TRBV6-5
D gene: TRBD1
clone size: NA
CDR3 protein: CASRTGAHTEAFF
CDR3 DNA: TGTGCCAGCAGAACAGGGGCGCACACTGAAGCTTTCTTT

J gene: TRBJ1-2
V gene: TRBV15
D gene: NA
clone size: NA
CDR3 protein: CATSPTAEGSNYGYTF
CDR3 DNA: TGTGCCACCAGCCCGACAGCAGAAGGCTCTAACTATGGCTACACCTTC

J gene: TRBJ1-5
V gene: TRBV5-1
D gene: NA
clone size: NA
CDR3 protein: CASSPRGEVGQPQHF
CDR3 DNA: TGCGCCAGCAGCCCGAGGGGGGAGGTCGGTCAGCCCCAGCATTTT

J gene: TRBJ1-1
V gene: TRBV7-9
D gene: TRBD1
clone size: NA
CDR3 protein: CASSLEMTGENTEAFF
CDR3 DNA: TGTGCCAGCAGCTTAGAAATGACAGGGGAGAACACTGAAGCTTTCTTT

J gene: TRBJ2-7
V gene: TRBV4-3
D gene: NA
clone size: once
CDR3 protein: CASSPSYTDHYEQYF
CDR3 DNA: TGCGCCAGCAGCCCTTCTTATACGGACCACTACGAGCAGTACTTC

J gene: TRBJ2-7
V gene: TRBV7-8
D gene: NA
clone size: NA
CDR3 protein: CASSLAGATYEQYF
CDR3 DNA: TGTGCCAGCAGCTTAGCGGGAGCGACGTACGAGCAGTACTTC

J gene: TRBJ2-7
V gene: TRBV4-2
D gene: NA
clone size: NA
CDR3 protein: CASSLTGWREQYF
CDR3 DNA: TGTGCCAGCAGCCTCACAGGTTGGAGGGAGCAGTACTTC

J gene: TRBJ2-7
V gene: TRBV27
D gene: NA
clone size: NA
CDR3 protein: CASSYAGSEYEQYF
CDR3 DNA: TGTGCCAGCAGTTACGCCGGGAGTGAATACGAGCAGTACTTC

J gene: TRBJ2-3
V gene: TRBV11-1
D gene: TRBD1
clone size: NA
CDR3 protein: CASSLGTDPTDTQYF
CDR3 DNA: TGTGCCAGCAGCCTCGGGACAGATCCGACAGATACGCAGTATTTT

J gene: TRBJ2-7
V gene: TRBV27
D gene: TRBD1
clone size: NA
CDR3 protein: CASSLTGQGFSYEQYF
CDR3 DNA: TGTGCCAGCAGTTTAACAGGACAGGGATTCTCCTACGAGCAGTACTTC

J gene: TRBJ2-3
V gene: TRBV6-1
D gene: NA
clone size: NA
CDR3 protein: CASSGDLPDTQYF
CDR3 DNA: TGTGCCAGCAGTGGGGACCTTCCAGATACGCAGTATTTT

J gene: TRBJ2-5
V gene: TRBV4-1
D gene: NA
clone size: NA
CDR3 protein: CASSQDLRETQYF
CDR3 DNA: TGCGCCAGCAGCCAAGATCTTAGAGAGACCCAGTACTTC

J gene: TRBJ2-3
V gene: TRBV15
D gene: TRBD1
clone size: NA
CDR3 protein: CATSGGQGENTQYF
CDR3 DNA: TGTGCCACCAGCGGGGGACAGGGGGAAAATACGCAGTATTTT

J gene: TRBJ1-2
V gene: TRBV9
D gene: NA
clone size: few
CDR3 protein: CASSVAKARDSYGYTF
CDR3 DNA: TGTGCCAGCAGCGTAGCTAAGGCCAGGGATAGCTATGGCTACACCTTC

J gene: TRBJ2-7
V gene: TRBV27
D gene: NA
clone size: once
CDR3 protein: CASSLSGTGSNYEQYF
CDR3 DNA: TGTGCCAGCAGTTTATCTGGGACCGGCTCTAACTACGAGCAGTACTTC

J gene: TRBJ2-7
V gene: TRBV5-4
D gene: TRBD1
clone size: NA
CDR3 protein: CASGQGVHEQYF
CDR3 DNA: TGTGCCAGCGGACAGGGGGTCCACGAGCAGTACTTC

J gene: TRBJ2-5
V gene: TRBV27
D gene: TRBD1
clone size: NA
CDR3 protein: CASSLGDRGETQYF
CDR3 DNA: TGTGCCAGCAGTTTGGGGGACAGGGGCGAGACCCAGTACTTC

J gene: TRBJ1-1
V gene: TRBV6-1
D gene: NA
clone size: NA
CDR3 protein: CASSPLTDRNTEAFF
CDR3 DNA: TGTGCCAGCAGTCCCCTTACAGACAGGAACACTGAAGCTTTCTTT

J gene: TRBJ2-7
V gene: TRBV5-8
D gene: NA
clone size: NA
CDR3 protein: CASSLLASGDEQYF
CDR3 DNA: TGTGCCAGCAGCTTGCTCGCATCGGGCGACGAGCAGTACTTC

J gene: TRBJ1-1
V gene: TRBV5-1
D gene: NA
clone size: NA
CDR3 protein: CASSLWQGLNTEAFF
CDR3 DNA: TGCGCCAGCAGCTTGTGGCAGGGATTGAACACTGAAGCTTTCTTT

J gene: TRBJ2-5
V gene: TRBV2
D gene: NA
clone size: NA
CDR3 protein: CASTKGETQYF
CDR3 DNA: TGTGCCAGCACCAAGGGAGAGACCCAGTACTTC

J gene: TRBJ2-7
V gene: TRBV5-1
D gene: TRBD2
clone size: NA
CDR3 protein: CASSLGGLAELSYEQYF
CDR3 DNA: TGCGCCAGCAGCTTGGGGGGACTAGCGGAGCTCTCCTACGAGCAGTACTTC

J gene: TRBJ1-4
V gene: TRBV27
D gene: NA
clone size: NA
CDR3 protein: CASSRRPEANEKLFF
CDR3 DNA: TGTGCCAGCAGTCGAAGGCCAGAAGCAAATGAAAAACTGTTTTTT

J gene: TRBJ2-7
V gene: TRBV7-9
D gene: TRBD2
clone size: NA
CDR3 protein: CASSLGTSWEQYF
CDR3 DNA: TGTGCCAGCAGCTTAGGGACTAGCTGGGAGCAGTACTTC

J gene: TRBJ1-3
V gene: TRBV5-6
D gene: TRBD1
clone size: NA
CDR3 protein: CASSYDREGNTIYF
CDR3 DNA: TGTGCCAGCAGCTACGACAGGGAGGGAAACACCATATATTTT

J gene: TRBJ2-5
V gene: TRBV5-6
D gene: NA
clone size: many
CDR3 protein: CASSLGLGEETQYF
CDR3 DNA: TGTGCCAGCAGCTTGGGACTAGGGGAAGAGACCCAGTACTTC

J gene: TRBJ2-7
V gene: TRBV2
D gene: NA
clone size: NA
CDR3 protein: CASSWGSAEQYF
CDR3 DNA: TGTGCCAGCAGTTGGGGGAGTGCCGAGCAGTACTTC

J gene: TRBJ2-7
V gene: TRBV4-1
D gene: TRBD1
clone size: few
CDR3 protein: CASSQGGQGGYEQYF
CDR3 DNA: TGCGCCAGCAGCCAAGGGGGACAGGGGGGGTACGAGCAGTACTTC

J gene: TRBJ1-1
V gene: TRBV2
D gene: NA
clone size: NA
CDR3 protein: CASSDRQGTEAFF
CDR3 DNA: TGTGCCAGCAGTGATCGGCAGGGGACTGAAGCTTTCTTT

J gene: TRBJ1-2
V gene: TRBV30
D gene: NA
clone size: NA
CDR3 protein: CAWSIGAYGYTF
CDR3 DNA: TGTGCCTGGAGTATAGGGGCCTATGGCTACACCTTC

J gene: TRBJ2-3
V gene: TRBV7-9
D gene: NA
clone size: NA
CDR3 protein: CASSLDPEIPTDTQYF
CDR3 DNA: TGTGCCAGCAGCTTAGATCCGGAGATACCCACAGATACGCAGTATTTT

J gene: TRBJ2-7
V gene: TRBV7-2
D gene: NA
clone size: NA
CDR3 protein: CASSLDEGPGYEQYF
CDR3 DNA: TGTGCCAGCAGCTTAGACGAGGGGCCAGGATACGAGCAGTACTTC

J gene: TRBJ1-2
V gene: TRBV7-9
D gene: NA
clone size: NA
CDR3 protein: CASSLEVTVYGYTF
CDR3 DNA: TGTGCCAGCAGCTTAGAGGTAACGGTCTATGGCTACACCTTC

J gene: TRBJ2-3
V gene: TRBV4-3
D gene: TRBD2
clone size: NA
CDR3 protein: CASSQDRLAGEDTDTQYF
CDR3 DNA: TGCGCCAGCAGCCAAGATAGACTAGCGGGAGAAGACACAGATACGCAGTATTTT

J gene: TRBJ2-1
V gene: TRBV27
D gene: TRBD1
clone size: NA
CDR3 protein: CASSYGQGSYNEQFF
CDR3 DNA: TGTGCCAGCAGTTACGGACAGGGTTCCTACAATGAGCAGTTCTTC

J gene: TRBJ1-5
V gene: TRBV19
D gene: NA
clone size: NA
CDR3 protein: CASSSPRGQPQHF
CDR3 DNA: TGTGCCAGTAGTTCCCCCCGGGGTCAGCCCCAGCATTTT

J gene: TRBJ2-7
V gene: TRBV7-9
D gene: NA
clone size: NA
CDR3 protein: CASSPTLSSYEQYF
CDR3 DNA: TGTGCCAGCAGCCCCACCCTGAGCTCCTACGAGCAGTACTTC

J gene: TRBJ2-7
V gene: TRBV30
D gene: NA
clone size: NA
CDR3 protein: CAWSVVQAYEQYF
CDR3 DNA: TGTGCCTGGAGTGTGGTACAAGCCTACGAGCAGTACTTC

J gene: TRBJ1-2
V gene: TRBV5-1
D gene: NA
clone size: NA
CDR3 protein: CASSLGQGSNYGYTF
CDR3 DNA: TGCGCCAGCAGCTTGGGTCAGGGGTCTAACTATGGCTACACCTTC

J gene: TRBJ2-7
V gene: TRBV6-5
D gene: NA
clone size: NA
CDR3 protein: CASSNDAYEQYF
CDR3 DNA: TGTGCCAGCTCAAACGACGCCTACGAGCAGTACTTC

J gene: TRBJ2-7
V gene: TRBV2
D gene: NA
clone size: NA
CDR3 protein: CASSDGPETYEQYF
CDR3 DNA: TGTGCCAGCAGTGACGGGCCTGAAACCTACGAGCAGTACTTC

J gene: TRBJ2-5
V gene: TRBV19
D gene: TRBD2
clone size: NA
CDR3 protein: CASSIQGLAPQETQYF
CDR3 DNA: TGTGCCAGTAGTATACAGGGACTAGCGCCTCAAGAGACCCAGTACTTC

J gene: TRBJ2-3
V gene: TRBV6-6
D gene: NA
clone size: NA
CDR3 protein: CASSSQGTDTQYF
CDR3 DNA: TGTGCCAGCAGCTCCCAAGGCACAGATACGCAGTATTTT

J gene: TRBJ2-7
V gene: TRBV6-5
D gene: NA
clone size: NA
CDR3 protein: CASSYLGDRSYEQYF
CDR3 DNA: TGTGCCAGCAGTTACCTGGGGGATCGGTCCTACGAGCAGTACTTC

J gene: TRBJ2-1
V gene: TRBV6-5
D gene: TRBD1
clone size: NA
CDR3 protein: CASSYQGQGTDEQFF
CDR3 DNA: TGTGCCAGCAGTTACCAGGGACAGGGGACCGATGAGCAGTTCTTC

J gene: TRBJ1-6
V gene: TRBV7-2
D gene: NA
clone size: NA
CDR3 protein: CASSLEQREAPLHF
CDR3 DNA: TGTGCCAGCAGCTTAGAACAGAGGGAGGCACCCCTCCACTTT

J gene: TRBJ1-4
V gene: TRBV2
D gene: NA
clone size: NA
CDR3 protein: CASNSPGPSEKLFF
CDR3 DNA: TGTGCCAGCAACAGTCCCGGACCCAGCGAAAAACTGTTTTTT

J gene: TRBJ2-1
V gene: TRBV5-1
D gene: NA
clone size: NA
CDR3 protein: CASSLAKVEGSYNEQFF
CDR3 DNA: TGCGCCAGCAGCTTGGCGAAGGTAGAAGGATCCTACAATGAGCAGTTCTTC

J gene: TRBJ1-3
V gene: TRBV27
D gene: NA
clone size: NA
CDR3 protein: CASSLGISGNTIYF
CDR3 DNA: TGTGCCAGCAGTTTAGGGATCTCTGGAAACACCATATATTTT

J gene: TRBJ2-7
V gene: TRBV29-1
D gene: NA
clone size: NA
CDR3 protein: CSVDLGPEQYF
CDR3 DNA: TGCAGCGTTGACCTAGGGCCCGAGCAGTACTTC

J gene: TRBJ1-1
V gene: TRBV25-1
D gene: TRBD1
clone size: NA
CDR3 protein: CASEGGGGQNTEAFF
CDR3 DNA: TGTGCCAGCGAGGGGGGAGGGGGCCAGAACACTGAAGCTTTCTTT

J gene: TRBJ1-1
V gene: TRBV27
D gene: NA
clone size: NA
CDR3 protein: CASSLQRVNTEAFF
CDR3 DNA: TGTGCCAGCAGTCTACAGAGAGTTAACACTGAAGCTTTCTTT

J gene: TRBJ1-4
V gene: TRBV28
D gene: NA
clone size: NA
CDR3 protein: CASSGWVNEKLFF
CDR3 DNA: TGTGCCAGCAGTGGGTGGGTCAATGAAAAACTGTTTTTT

J gene: TRBJ2-7
V gene: TRBV9
D gene: TRBD2
clone size: NA
CDR3 protein: CASSVGLADSYEQYF
CDR3 DNA: TGTGCCAGCAGCGTCGGTCTAGCGGACTCCTACGAGCAGTACTTC

J gene: TRBJ2-7
V gene: TRBV5-4
D gene: NA
clone size: NA
CDR3 protein: CASSLFLGAGPYEQYF
CDR3 DNA: TGTGCCAGCAGCTTGTTCCTCGGGGCAGGGCCCTACGAGCAGTACTTC

J gene: TRBJ2-7
V gene: TRBV5-6
D gene: NA
clone size: NA
CDR3 protein: CASSPQGYEQYF
CDR3 DNA: TGTGCCAGCAGCCCTCAGGGATACGAGCAGTACTTC

J gene: TRBJ1-1
V gene: TRBV6-5
D gene: NA
clone size: NA
CDR3 protein: CASSPWGGVETEAFF
CDR3 DNA: TGTGCCAGCAGCCCCTGGGGGGGGGTTGAGACTGAAGCTTTCTTT

J gene: TRBJ2-3
V gene: TRBV29-1
D gene: NA
clone size: NA
CDR3 protein: CSVEFGTDTQYF
CDR3 DNA: TGCAGCGTTGAGTTCGGGACGGATACGCAGTATTTT